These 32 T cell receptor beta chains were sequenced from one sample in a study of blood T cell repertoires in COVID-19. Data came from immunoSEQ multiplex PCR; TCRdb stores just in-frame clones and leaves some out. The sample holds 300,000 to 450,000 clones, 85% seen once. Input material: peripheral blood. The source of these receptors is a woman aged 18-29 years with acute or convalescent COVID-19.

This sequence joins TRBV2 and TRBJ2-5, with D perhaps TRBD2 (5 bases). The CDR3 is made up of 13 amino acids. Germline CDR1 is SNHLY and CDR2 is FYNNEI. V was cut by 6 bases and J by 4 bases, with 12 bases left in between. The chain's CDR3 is CASSLLAPETQYF. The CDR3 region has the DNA TGTGCCAGCAGCCTCCTAGCACCAGAGACCCAGTACTTC.

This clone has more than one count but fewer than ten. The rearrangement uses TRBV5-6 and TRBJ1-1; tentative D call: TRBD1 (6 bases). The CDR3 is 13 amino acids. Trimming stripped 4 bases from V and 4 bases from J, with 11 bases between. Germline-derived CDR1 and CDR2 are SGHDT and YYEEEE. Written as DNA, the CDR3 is TGTGCCAGCAGCCGTCAGGGGTTCACTGAAGCTTTCTTT. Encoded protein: CASSRQGFTEAFF.

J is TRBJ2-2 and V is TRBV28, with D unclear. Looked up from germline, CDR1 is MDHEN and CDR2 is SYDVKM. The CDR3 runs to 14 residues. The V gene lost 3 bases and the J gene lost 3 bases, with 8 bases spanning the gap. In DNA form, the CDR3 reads TGTGCCAGCAGTTTTGGGCAGTACACCGGGGAGCTGTTTTTT. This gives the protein CASSFGQYTGELFF.

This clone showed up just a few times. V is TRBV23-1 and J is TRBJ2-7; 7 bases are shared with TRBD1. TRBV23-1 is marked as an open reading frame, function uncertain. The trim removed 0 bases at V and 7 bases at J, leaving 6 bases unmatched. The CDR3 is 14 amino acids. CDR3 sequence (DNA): TGCGCCAGCAGTCAATCCGACAGGGTGGGAGAGCAGTACTTC. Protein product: CASSQSDRVGEQYF.

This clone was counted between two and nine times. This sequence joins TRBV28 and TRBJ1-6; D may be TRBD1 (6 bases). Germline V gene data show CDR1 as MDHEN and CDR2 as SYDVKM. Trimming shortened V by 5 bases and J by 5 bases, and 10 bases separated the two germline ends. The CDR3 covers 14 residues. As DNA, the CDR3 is TGTGCCAGCAGTCAGGGGTCAAATAATTCACCCCTCCACTTT. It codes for CASSQGSNNSPLHF.

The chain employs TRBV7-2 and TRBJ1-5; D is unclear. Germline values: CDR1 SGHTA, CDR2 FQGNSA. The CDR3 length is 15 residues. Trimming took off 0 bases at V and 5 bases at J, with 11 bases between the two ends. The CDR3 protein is CASSLASDTYQPQHF. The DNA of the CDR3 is TGTGCCAGCAGCTTAGCGAGTGACACATATCAGCCCCAGCATTTT.

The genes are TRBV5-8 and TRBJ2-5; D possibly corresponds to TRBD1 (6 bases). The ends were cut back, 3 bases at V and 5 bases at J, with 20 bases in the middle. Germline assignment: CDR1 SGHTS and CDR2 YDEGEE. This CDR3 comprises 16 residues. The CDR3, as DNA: TGTGCCAGCAGCTCTTCCGGGACACCTAGATCGGAGACCCAGTACTTC. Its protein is CASSSSGTPRSETQYF.

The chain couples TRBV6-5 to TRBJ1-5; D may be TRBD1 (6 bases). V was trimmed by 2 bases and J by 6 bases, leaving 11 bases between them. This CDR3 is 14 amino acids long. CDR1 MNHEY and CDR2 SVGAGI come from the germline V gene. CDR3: CASSYGGEGQPQHF. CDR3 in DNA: TGTGCCAGCAGTTACGGGGGCGAGGGTCAGCCCCAGCATTTT.

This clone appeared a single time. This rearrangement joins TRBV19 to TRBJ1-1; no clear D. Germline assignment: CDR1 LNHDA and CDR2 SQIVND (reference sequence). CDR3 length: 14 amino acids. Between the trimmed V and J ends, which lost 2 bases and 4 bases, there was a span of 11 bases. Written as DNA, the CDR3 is TGTGCCAGTAGTATATCCCATGGCGGCACTGAAGCTTTCTTT. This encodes CASSISHGGTEAFF.

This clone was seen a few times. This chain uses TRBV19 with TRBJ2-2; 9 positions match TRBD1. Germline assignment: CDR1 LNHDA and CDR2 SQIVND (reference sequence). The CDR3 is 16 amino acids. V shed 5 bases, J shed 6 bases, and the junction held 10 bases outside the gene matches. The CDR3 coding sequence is TGTGCCAGTAGTCGACGCCCGGGACAGGGATCCGGGGAGCTGTTTTTT. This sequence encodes CASSRRPGQGSGELFF.

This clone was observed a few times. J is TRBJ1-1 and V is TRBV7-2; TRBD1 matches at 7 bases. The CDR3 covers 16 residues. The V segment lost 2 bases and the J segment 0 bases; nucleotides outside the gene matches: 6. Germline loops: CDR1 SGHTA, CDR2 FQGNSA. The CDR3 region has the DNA TGTGCCAGCAGCTTACGCAGACAGGGAATGAACACTGAAGCTTTCTTT. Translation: CASSLRRQGMNTEAFF.

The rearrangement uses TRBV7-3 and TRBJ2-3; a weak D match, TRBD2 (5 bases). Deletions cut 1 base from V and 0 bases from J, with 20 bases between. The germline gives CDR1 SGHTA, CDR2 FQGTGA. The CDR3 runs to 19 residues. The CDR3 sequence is CASSLNDLGRGWSTDTQYF. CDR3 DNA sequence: TGTGCCAGCAGCTTAAACGATCTCGGTCGGGGTTGGAGCACAGATACGCAGTATTTT.

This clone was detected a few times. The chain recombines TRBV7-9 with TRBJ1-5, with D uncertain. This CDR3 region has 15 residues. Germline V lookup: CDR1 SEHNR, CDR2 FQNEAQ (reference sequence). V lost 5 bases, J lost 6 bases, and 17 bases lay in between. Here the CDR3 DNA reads TGTGCCAGCAGCCGAGAAGGAGGGCTGGGTCAGCCCCAGCATTTT. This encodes CASSREGGLGQPQHF.

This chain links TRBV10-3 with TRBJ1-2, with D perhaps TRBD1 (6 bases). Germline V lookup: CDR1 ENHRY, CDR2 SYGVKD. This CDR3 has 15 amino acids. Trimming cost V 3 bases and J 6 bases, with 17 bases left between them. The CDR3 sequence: CAISDTGMSLNGYTF. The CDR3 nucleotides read TGTGCCATCAGTGACACAGGGATGAGCCTCAATGGCTACACCTTC.

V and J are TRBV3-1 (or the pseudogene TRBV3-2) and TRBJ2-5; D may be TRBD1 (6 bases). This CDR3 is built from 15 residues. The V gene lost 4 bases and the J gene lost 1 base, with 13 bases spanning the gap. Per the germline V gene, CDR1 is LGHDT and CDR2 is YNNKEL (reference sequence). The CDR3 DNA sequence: TGTGCCAGCAGCCCACCAGACAGGTTCCAAGAGACCCAGTACTTC. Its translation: CASSPPDRFQETQYF.

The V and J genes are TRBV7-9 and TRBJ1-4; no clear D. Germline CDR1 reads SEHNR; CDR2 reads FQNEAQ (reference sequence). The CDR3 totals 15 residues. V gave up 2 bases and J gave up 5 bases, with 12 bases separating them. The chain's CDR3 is CASSLWSPVNEKLFF. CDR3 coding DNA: TGTGCCAGCAGCTTATGGTCTCCGGTAAATGAAAAACTGTTTTTT.

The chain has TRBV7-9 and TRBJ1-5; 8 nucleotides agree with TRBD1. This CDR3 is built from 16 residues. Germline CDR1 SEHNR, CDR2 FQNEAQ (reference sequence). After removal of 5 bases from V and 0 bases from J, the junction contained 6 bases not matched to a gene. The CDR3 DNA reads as TGTGCCAGCAGCAAAGAACAGGGGGTTAGCAATCAGCCCCAGCATTTT. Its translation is CASSKEQGVSNQPQHF.

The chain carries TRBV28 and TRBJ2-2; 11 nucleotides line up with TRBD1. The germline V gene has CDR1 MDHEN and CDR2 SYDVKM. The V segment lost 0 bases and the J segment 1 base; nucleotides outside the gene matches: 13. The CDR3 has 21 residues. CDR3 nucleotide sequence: TGTGCCAGCAGTTTATGGGACAGGGGGCATTTTAAGGTTTTGAACACCGGGGAGCTGTTTTTT. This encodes CASSLWDRGHFKVLNTGELFF.

CDR3 DNA sequence: TGTGCCACCAGTTCCATAAAACCCGGGACAGGGGACGATGGCTACACCTTC. It specifies CATSSIKPGTGDDGYTF. The V and J genes are TRBV24-1 and TRBJ1-2, with 10 bases fitting TRBD1. Germline assignment: CDR1 KGHDR and CDR2 SFDVKD. V trimming: 6 bases; J trimming: 6 bases; junction bases outside the gene matches: 15. The CDR3 loop spans 17 amino acids.

This CDR3 reads CASRPGQGSSTEAFF. CDR3 DNA sequence: TGTGCCAGCAGGCCCGGACAGGGGTCGAGCACTGAAGCTTTCTTT. This sequence joins TRBV2 and TRBJ1-1; TRBD1 matches at 9 bases. Per the germline V gene, CDR1 is SNHLY and CDR2 is FYNNEI. The CDR3 totals 15 residues. The junction had 9 bases not matched to a gene; V was cut back by 6 bases and J by 4 bases.

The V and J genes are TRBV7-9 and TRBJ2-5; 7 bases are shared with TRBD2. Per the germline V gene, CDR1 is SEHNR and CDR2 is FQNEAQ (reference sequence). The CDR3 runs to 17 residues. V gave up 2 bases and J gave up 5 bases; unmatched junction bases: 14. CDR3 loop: CASSLKARGGPNETQYF. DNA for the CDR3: TGTGCCAGCAGCTTAAAGGCGAGGGGAGGGCCAAACGAGACCCAGTACTTC.

The CDR3 protein is CASSRGKNTEAFF. Here the CDR3 DNA reads TGCGCCAGCAGTCGAGGGAAGAACACTGAAGCTTTCTTT. The chain employs TRBV10-1 and TRBJ1-1; D remains unclear. CDR3 length equals 13 residues. Germline CDR1 and CDR2: WNHNN and SYGVQD (reference sequence). The V end lost 5 bases, the J end lost 1 base, and 8 bases lay between the germline ends.

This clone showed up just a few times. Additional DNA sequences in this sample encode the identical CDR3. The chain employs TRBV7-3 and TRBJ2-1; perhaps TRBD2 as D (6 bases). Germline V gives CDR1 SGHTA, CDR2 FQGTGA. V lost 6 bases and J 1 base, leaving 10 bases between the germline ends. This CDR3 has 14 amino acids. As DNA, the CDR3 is TGTGCCAGCAGTTTCGGGAGTTCCTACAATGAGCAGTTCTTC. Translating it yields CASSFGSSYNEQFF.

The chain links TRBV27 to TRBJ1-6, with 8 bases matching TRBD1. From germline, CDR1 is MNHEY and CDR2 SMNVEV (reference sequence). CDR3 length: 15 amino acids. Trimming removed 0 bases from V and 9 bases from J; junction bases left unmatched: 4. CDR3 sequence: CASSLSRGRGSPLHF. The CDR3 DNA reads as TGTGCCAGCAGTTTATCCAGGGGGCGCGGTTCACCCCTCCACTTT.

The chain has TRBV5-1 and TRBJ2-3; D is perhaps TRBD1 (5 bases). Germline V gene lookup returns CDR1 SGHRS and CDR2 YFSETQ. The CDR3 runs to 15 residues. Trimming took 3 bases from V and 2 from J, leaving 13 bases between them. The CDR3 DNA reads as TGCGCCAGCAGCTACGACAGTTACAACACAGATACGCAGTATTTT. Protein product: CASSYDSYNTDTQYF. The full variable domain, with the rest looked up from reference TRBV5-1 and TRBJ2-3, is KAGVTQTPRYLIKTRGQQVTLSCSPISGHRSVSWYQQTPGQGLQFLFEYFSETQRNKGNFPGRFSGRQFSNSRSEMNVSTLELGDSALYLCASSYDSYNTDTQYFGPGTRLTVL.

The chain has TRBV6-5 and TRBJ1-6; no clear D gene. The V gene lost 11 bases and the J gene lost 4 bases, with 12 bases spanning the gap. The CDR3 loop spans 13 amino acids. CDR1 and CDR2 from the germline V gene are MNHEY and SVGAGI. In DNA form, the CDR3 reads TGTGCCGTACGGGGAGCTTATAATTCACCCCTCCACTTT. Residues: CAVRGAYNSPLHF.

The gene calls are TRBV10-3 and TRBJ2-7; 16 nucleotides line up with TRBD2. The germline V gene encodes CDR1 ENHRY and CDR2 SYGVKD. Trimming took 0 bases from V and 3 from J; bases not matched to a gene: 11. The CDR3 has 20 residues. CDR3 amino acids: CAISESVGLAGGTRHYEQYF. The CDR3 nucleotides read TGTGCCATCAGTGAGTCAGTGGGACTAGCGGGAGGGACACGGCACTACGAGCAGTACTTC.

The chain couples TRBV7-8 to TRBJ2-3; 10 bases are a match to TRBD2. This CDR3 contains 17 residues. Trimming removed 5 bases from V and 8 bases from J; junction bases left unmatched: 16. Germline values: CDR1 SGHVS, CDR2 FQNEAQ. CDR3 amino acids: CASSALELAGEGITQYF. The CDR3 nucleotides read TGTGCCAGCAGCGCCTTAGAGCTAGCGGGAGAGGGGATTACGCAGTATTTT.

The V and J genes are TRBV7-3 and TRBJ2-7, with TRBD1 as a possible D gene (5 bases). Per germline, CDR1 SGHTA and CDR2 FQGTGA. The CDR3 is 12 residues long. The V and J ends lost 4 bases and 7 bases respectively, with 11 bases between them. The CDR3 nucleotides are TGTGCCAGCAGCTACATAGGGGATGAGCAGTACTTC. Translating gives CASSYIGDEQYF.

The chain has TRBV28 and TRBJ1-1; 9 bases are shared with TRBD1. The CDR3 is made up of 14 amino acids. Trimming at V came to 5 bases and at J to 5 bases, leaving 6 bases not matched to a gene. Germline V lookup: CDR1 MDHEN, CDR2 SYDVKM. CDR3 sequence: CASSLQGAWTEAFF. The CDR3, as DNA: TGTGCCAGCAGTCTACAGGGGGCTTGGACTGAAGCTTTCTTT.

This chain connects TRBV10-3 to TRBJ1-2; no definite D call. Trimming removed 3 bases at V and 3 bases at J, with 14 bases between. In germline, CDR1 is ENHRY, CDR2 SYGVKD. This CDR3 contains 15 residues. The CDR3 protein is CAISESNRGDYGYTF. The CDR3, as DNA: TGTGCCATCAGTGAATCGAATCGGGGAGACTATGGCTACACCTTC.

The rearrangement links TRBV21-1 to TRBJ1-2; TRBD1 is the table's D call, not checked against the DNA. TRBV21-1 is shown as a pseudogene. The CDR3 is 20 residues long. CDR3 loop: CASTLQGVATRAGFNYGYTF. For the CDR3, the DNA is TGTGCCAGCACCTTACAGGGCGTAGCCACGAGGGCAGGTTTCAACTATGGCTACACCTTC.